The rows below give T cell receptor beta chains drawn from one sample of a study of blood T cells in healthy people across ages. Each CDR3 protein is one row after TCRdb ran MiXCR on the 5' RACE reads. The sample includes nearly 1 million distinct CDR3 sequences, roughly 51% of them seen just once. Sequenced input: blood. These receptors all come from a woman in her sixties in good health. The CDR3 runs from the conserved cysteine through the conserved F or W. A D gene is named only where the DNA matches it firmly. Size tells how often a clone was seen (once, few, many) or the class of an expanded clone, and some rows leave it out.

v_call: TRBV10-1
j_call: TRBJ2-7
d_call: TRBD1
clone_size: NA
cdr3_nt: TGCGCCAGCAGTGACCGGACCGGTTTTAGGACAGGGGTCTCCTACGAGCAGTACTTC
cdr3_aa: CASSDRTGFRTGVSYEQYF

v_call: TRBV29-1
j_call: TRBJ2-5
d_call: TRBD1
clone_size: few
cdr3_nt: TGCAGCGTTCCCCCCCGGACAGGGGAGGAGACCCAGTACTTC
cdr3_aa: CSVPPRTGEETQYF

v_call: TRBV6-6
j_call: TRBJ2-3
d_call: TRBD2
clone_size: NA
cdr3_nt: TGTGCCAGCGGTTACGGCGGGAGGGCCCCAGATACGCAGTATTTT
cdr3_aa: CASGYGGRAPDTQYF

v_call: TRBV7-6
j_call: TRBJ2-1
d_call: NA
clone_size: few
cdr3_nt: TGTGCCAGCAGCTTAGCGAGCAATGAGCAGTTCTTC
cdr3_aa: CASSLASNEQFF

v_call: TRBV10-1
j_call: TRBJ2-7
d_call: NA
clone_size: few
cdr3_nt: TGCGCCAGCAGTCCTTACATGGGGTCCGGGTCTTCCTACGAGCAGTACTTC
cdr3_aa: CASSPYMGSGSSYEQYF

v_call: TRBV7-2
j_call: TRBJ2-5
d_call: TRBD2
clone_size: NA
cdr3_nt: TGTGCCAGCAGCCAGCCCGGGAGGGTCTGGGAGCAGTACTTC
cdr3_aa: CASSQPGRVWEQYF

v_call: TRBV28
j_call: TRBJ2-7
d_call: NA
clone_size: NA
cdr3_nt: TGTGCCAGCAGTTTGGCAACAGCGCACCCCTACGAGCAGTACTTC
cdr3_aa: CASSLATAHPYEQYF

v_call: TRBV4-2
j_call: TRBJ2-7
d_call: TRBD2
clone_size: NA
cdr3_nt: TGTGCCAGCAGCCAGGCCTTACTAGCGGGGGTCGACGAGCAGTACTTC
cdr3_aa: CASSQALLAGVDEQYF

v_call: TRBV4-1
j_call: TRBJ1-4
d_call: NA
clone_size: many
cdr3_nt: TGCGCCAGCAGCCCTCGGACAACGAATGAAAAACTGTTTTTT
cdr3_aa: CASSPRTTNEKLFF

v_call: TRBV19
j_call: TRBJ2-7
d_call: NA
clone_size: few
cdr3_nt: TGTGCCAGTAGCTGGGCCGGGAACTACGAGCAGTACTTC
cdr3_aa: CASSWAGNYEQYF

v_call: TRBV6-6
j_call: TRBJ1-5
d_call: NA
clone_size: few
cdr3_nt: TGTGCCAGCAGTTACAAGCGGGCGGACAGTAATCAGCCCCAGCATTTT
cdr3_aa: CASSYKRADSNQPQHF

v_call: TRBV6-1
j_call: TRBJ2-7
d_call: TRBD1
clone_size: NA
cdr3_nt: TGTGCCAGCAGGGAACAGGGGAAAAGCTCCTACGAGCAGTACTTC
cdr3_aa: CASREQGKSSYEQYF

v_call: TRBV20-1
j_call: TRBJ2-7
d_call: NA
clone_size: NA
cdr3_nt: TGCAGTGCGGAGACTCCGGGGGTCTACGAGCAGTACTTC
cdr3_aa: CSAETPGVYEQYF

v_call: TRBV5-1
j_call: TRBJ2-1
d_call: TRBD2
clone_size: NA
cdr3_nt: TGCGCCAGCAGCTTGTGGTCTAGCGGGGCCAATGAGCAGTTCTTC
cdr3_aa: CASSLWSSGANEQFF

v_call: TRBV7-2
j_call: TRBJ2-1
d_call: TRBD2
clone_size: NA
cdr3_nt: TGTGCCAGCAGCTTAACTAGCGGGTATTACAATGAGCAGTTCTTC
cdr3_aa: CASSLTSGYYNEQFF

v_call: TRBV12-3/TRBV12-4
j_call: TRBJ2-7
d_call: TRBD1
clone_size: many
cdr3_nt: TGCGCCAGCAGCTTGGGACAGGGCCTTGACGAGCAGTACTTC
cdr3_aa: CASSLGQGLDEQYF

v_call: TRBV6-5
j_call: TRBJ2-1
d_call: TRBD1
clone_size: few
cdr3_nt: TGTGCCACCAGACAGGGGTGGTACAATGAGCAGTTCTTC
cdr3_aa: CATRQGWYNEQFF

v_call: TRBV7-9
j_call: TRBJ2-1
d_call: NA
clone_size: NA
cdr3_nt: TGTGCCAGCAGCTCAACAATTACTAGGGACAAAACAGATGAGCAGTTCTTC
cdr3_aa: CASSSTITRDKTDEQFF

v_call: TRBV5-1
j_call: TRBJ2-7
d_call: NA
clone_size: few
cdr3_nt: TGCGCCAGCAGCTCAGGGACGTTGGTCTACGAGCAGTACTTC
cdr3_aa: CASSSGTLVYEQYF

v_call: TRBV3-1
j_call: TRBJ2-7
d_call: TRBD2
clone_size: NA
cdr3_nt: TGTGCCAGCAGCAAGACTAGCGGGAGACCGCTGGAGCAGTACTTC
cdr3_aa: CASSKTSGRPLEQYF

v_call: TRBV29-1
j_call: TRBJ2-1
d_call: NA
clone_size: few
cdr3_nt: TGCAGCGGGAGGAGGCGCCCGGACGTAACCTACAATGAGCAGTTCTTC
cdr3_aa: CSGRRRPDVTYNEQFF

v_call: TRBV5-1
j_call: TRBJ2-3
d_call: NA
clone_size: NA
cdr3_nt: TGCGCCAGCAGACAGGGACTACCAAACACAGATACGCAGTATTTT
cdr3_aa: CASRQGLPNTDTQYF

v_call: TRBV3-1
j_call: TRBJ2-7
d_call: TRBD2
clone_size: NA
cdr3_nt: TGTGCCAGCAGCCACATTCCAGCGGGAGGGCCATCCGAGCAGTACTTC
cdr3_aa: CASSHIPAGGPSEQYF